These 14 T cell receptor beta chains were all obtained from the same sample, sequenced in a study of molecular identifiers for immune sequencing clone quantification. MiXCR, run by TCRdb on the PCR reads, gives a single entry per CDR3 protein. This table holds 5,500 to 6,500 distinct CDR3 sequences, roughly 15% found once. The sequenced sample consisted of naive CD8+ T cells from blood, with Jurkat cell RNA spiked in. Subset denoted: FACS-sorted CD8+CD4-CCR7+CD45RA+ naive T cells. The receptors derive from a human donor in good health. Some libraries in this study had Jurkat cell RNA spiked in.

In this sample, this clonotype turned up a few times. This chain joins TRBV18 and TRBJ2-6; 11 positions match TRBD1. From germline, CDR1 is KGHSH and CDR2 LQKENI. V lost 3 bases to trimming and J lost 1 base; unmatched junction nucleotides: 8. This CDR3 has 19 residues. CDR3 DNA sequence: TGTGCCAGCTCACCCGGGACAGGGGGATTTGGATCTGGGGCCAACGTCCTGACTTTC. Amino acid sequence: CASSPGTGGFGSGANVLTF. Full variable domain (outside the CDR3, taken from reference TRBV18 and TRBJ2-6): NAGVMQNPRHLVRRRGQEARLRCSPMKGHSHVYWYRQLPEEGLKFMVYLQKENIIDESGMPKERFSAEFPKEGPSILRIQQVVRGDSAAYFCASSPGTGGFGSGANVLTFGAGSRLTVL.

This clonotype showed up many times. V usage is TRBV12-5 and J usage is TRBJ2-7; D possibly corresponds to TRBD1 (5 bases). The CDR3 spans 13 residues. Germline assignment: CDR1 LGHNT and CDR2 FRNRAP. Trimming took 4 bases from V and 6 from J, leaving 13 bases between them. CDR3 residues: CASGSNSGSEQYF. CDR3 coding DNA: TGTGCTAGTGGTTCCAACTCAGGGTCCGAGCAGTACTTC.

By frequency in the sample, this clonotype is medium-sized. The chain uses TRBV27 and TRBJ2-5; perhaps TRBD1 as D (7 bases). Trimming took off 8 bases at V and 2 bases at J, with 15 bases between the two ends. The CDR3 covers 14 residues. Per the germline V gene, CDR1 is MNHEY and CDR2 is SMNVEV (reference sequence). CDR3 loop: CASGGGGWQETQYF. For the CDR3, the DNA is TGTGCCAGCGGAGGGGGCGGATGGCAAGAGACCCAGTACTTC.

By share of the sample, this clonotype is medium-sized. The genes are TRBV6-1 and TRBJ2-3, with 7 bases identical to TRBD1. This CDR3 has 17 residues. V was pared by 2 bases and J by 5 bases, with 13 bases of the junction left unmatched. Germline V gives CDR1 MNHNS, CDR2 SASEGT. Written as DNA, the CDR3 is TGTGCCAGCAGTGAATGGGACAGCCCAAACCTGGTAGATACGCAGTATTTT. It yields the protein CASSEWDSPNLVDTQYF.

This clonotype turned up a few times. The chain employs TRBV12-3 or TRBV12-4 and TRBJ2-5; no clear D. V was cut by 5 bases and J by 2 bases, with 9 bases left in between. This CDR3 region has 13 residues. The CDR3 here is CASSVGDQETQYF. The CDR3 region has the DNA TGTGCCAGCAGTGTTGGGGATCAAGAGACCCAGTACTTC.

By share, this clonotype ranks as medium-sized. The rearrangement uses TRBV19 and TRBJ2-7, with 10 nucleotides matching TRBD2. This CDR3 spans 16 amino acids. Germline V gene sequence: CDR1 LNHDA, CDR2 SQIVND (reference sequence). The J segment lost 2 bases and the V segment lost 0 bases, leaving 4 bases of the junction unmatched. The CDR3 DNA sequence: TGTGCCAGTAGTATAGATGCGCTAGCGGGGGCCTACGAGCAGTACTTC. It encodes CASSIDALAGAYEQYF. Full variable domain (outside the CDR3, taken from reference TRBV19 and TRBJ2-7): DGGITQSPKYLFRKEGQNVTLSCEQNLNHDAMYWYRQDPGQGLRLIYYSQIVNDFQKGDIAEGYSVSREKKESFPLTVTSAQKNPTAFYLCASSIDALAGAYEQYFGPGTRLTVT.

This clonotype is labeled as medium-sized. The chain is built from TRBV7-9 and TRBJ2-7; TRBD1 matches at 9 bases. The germline V gene has CDR1 SEHNR and CDR2 FQNEAQ (reference sequence). V shed 5 bases, J shed 3 bases, and the junction held 2 bases outside the gene matches. This CDR3 contains 13 residues. The CDR3 region is CASSMTGGYEQYF. The CDR3 region has the DNA TGTGCCAGCAGCATGACAGGGGGCTACGAGCAGTACTTC. Full variable domain (outside the CDR3, taken from reference TRBV7-9 and TRBJ2-7): DTGVSQNPRHKITKRGQNVTFRCDPISEHNRLYWYRQTLGQGPEFLTYFQNEAQLEKSRLLSDRFSAERPKGSFSTLEIQRTEQGDSAMYLCASSMTGGYEQYFGPGTRLTVT.

This clonotype is judged medium-sized. This chain uses TRBV7-9 with TRBJ1-5, with no clear D. The CDR3 has 14 residues. Germline values: CDR1 SEHNR, CDR2 FQNEAQ (reference sequence). Trimming took 2 bases from V and 0 from J, leaving 5 bases between them. As DNA, the CDR3 is TGTGCCAGCAGCTTAATTGATAGCAATCAGCCCCAGCATTTT. Amino acids: CASSLIDSNQPQHF.

This clonotype was seen a few times. This could be a read error, since a much larger clone is one nucleotide away. The V gene is TRBV4-1, the J gene TRBJ2-2; D might be TRBD2 (5 bases). V lost 0 bases to trimming and J lost 12 bases, with 17 bases between them. CDR1 MGHRA and CDR2 YSYEKL come from the germline V gene. The length of the CDR3 is 15 residues. CDR3 sequence (DNA): TGCGCCAGCAGCCAAGATCCCCAGAGGGTGGGGAAGCTGTTTTTT. Encoded protein: CASSQDPQRVGKLFF.

In the case of this clonotype: This may come from a read error, since a much larger clone is one base off. The gene calls are TRBV30 and TRBJ1-1; D is unclear. The CDR3 covers 13 residues. Germline CDR1 and CDR2: GTSNPN and SVGIG (reference sequence). The CDR3: CAWTQDPNTAAFF. The DNA of the CDR3 is TGTGCCTGGACTCAGGACCCGAACACTGCAGCTTTCTTT.

This clonotype is deemed medium-sized (0.01 to 0.1%). The chain employs TRBV5-4 and TRBJ2-2, with 7 bases that match TRBD1. Germline V gene data show CDR1 as SGHNT and CDR2 as YYREEE (reference sequence). The junction had 6 bases not matched to a gene; V was cut back by 4 bases and J by 0 bases. This CDR3 comprises 16 residues. In DNA, the CDR3 is TGTGCCAGCAGCCCGACCGGGACAGCGAACACCGGGGAGCTGTTTTTT. Translating gives CASSPTGTANTGELFF.

This clonotype was detected many times. The chain is built from TRBV12-3 or TRBV12-4 and TRBJ2-5, with 10 nucleotides matching TRBD2. The CDR3 spans 15 residues. V shed 4 bases, J shed 0 bases, and the junction held 2 bases outside the gene matches. CDR3 sequence: CASSSLAGYQETQYF. CDR3 coding DNA: TGTGCCAGCAGTTCACTAGCGGGGTACCAAGAGACCCAGTACTTC.

By share, this clonotype ranks as medium-sized. The V gene is TRBV27, the J gene TRBJ2-7, with D unresolved. Trimming removed 4 bases at V and 3 bases at J, with 13 bases between. Germline V gene lookup returns CDR1 MNHEY and CDR2 SMNVEV (reference sequence). The CDR3 is 14 residues long. Written as DNA, the CDR3 is TGTGCCAGCAGTTCGTCGAGCGCCCACTACGAGCAGTACTTC. Its protein is CASSSSSAHYEQYF.

Regarding this clonotype: A much larger clone sits a single nucleotide away, making a read error possible. The J gene is TRBJ2-7, the V gene TRBV5-5; either TRBD1 or TRBD2 may supply D (5 bases each). There are 13 residues in the CDR3. Trimming left V 3 bases short and J 2 bases short, with 9 bases between. Germline CDR1 is SGHKS and CDR2 is YYEKEE (reference sequence). Here the CDR3 DNA reads TGTGCCAGCAGCTCGGGGCCGGCCTACGAGCAGTACTTC. Amino acids: CASSSGPAYEQYF.